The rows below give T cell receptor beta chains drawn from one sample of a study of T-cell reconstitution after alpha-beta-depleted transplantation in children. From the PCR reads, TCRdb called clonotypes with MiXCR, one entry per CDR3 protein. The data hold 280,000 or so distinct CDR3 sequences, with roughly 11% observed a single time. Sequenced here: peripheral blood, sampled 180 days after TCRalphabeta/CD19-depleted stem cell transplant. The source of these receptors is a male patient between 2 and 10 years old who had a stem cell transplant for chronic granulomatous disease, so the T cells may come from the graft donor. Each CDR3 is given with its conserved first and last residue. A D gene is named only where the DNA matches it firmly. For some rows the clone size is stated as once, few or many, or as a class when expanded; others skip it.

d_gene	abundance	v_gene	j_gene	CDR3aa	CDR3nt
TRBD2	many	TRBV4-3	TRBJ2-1	CASSQVLAGVSYNEQFF	TGCGCCAGCAGCCAAGTCCTAGCGGGAGTGTCCTACAATGAGCAGTTCTTC
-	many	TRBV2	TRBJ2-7	CASRSSETSYEQYF	TGTGCCAGCAGGTCTAGCGAGACCTCCTACGAGCAGTACTTC
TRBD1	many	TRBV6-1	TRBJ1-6	CASSLGQENSPLHF	TGTGCCAGCAGCTTGGGACAGGAGAATTCACCCCTCCACTTT
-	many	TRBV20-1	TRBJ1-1	CSARAPPNTEAFF	TGCAGTGCTAGAGCCCCACCAAACACTGAAGCTTTCTTT
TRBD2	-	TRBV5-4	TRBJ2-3	CASSTSGGALPDTQYF	TGTGCCAGCAGCACTAGCGGGGGGGCCCTGCCTGATACGCAGTATTTT
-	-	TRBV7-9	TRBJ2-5	CASSLRWGQQEETQYF	TGTGCCAGCAGCTTAAGATGGGGACAACAGGAGGAGACCCAGTACTTC
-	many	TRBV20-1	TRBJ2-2	CSAPARWTGELFF	TGCAGTGCTCCGGCGCGGTGGACCGGGGAGCTGTTTTTT
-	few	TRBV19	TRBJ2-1	CASSMRDKHSEQFF	TGTGCCAGTAGTATGCGGGACAAACATAGTGAGCAGTTCTTC
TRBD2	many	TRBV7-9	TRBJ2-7	CASSLEGASGGYEQYF	TGTGCCAGCAGCTTAGAGGGGGCTAGCGGGGGCTACGAGCAGTACTTC
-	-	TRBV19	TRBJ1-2	CASTGTSNYGYTF	TGTGCCAGTACGGGGACCTCTAACTATGGCTACACCTTC
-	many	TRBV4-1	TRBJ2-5	CASSLRTAEETQYF	TGCGCCAGCAGCCTACGGACTGCTGAAGAGACCCAGTACTTC
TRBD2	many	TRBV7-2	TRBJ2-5	CASSCWTSGVNQETQYF	TGTGCCAGCAGCTGCTGGACTAGCGGGGTGAACCAAGAGACCCAGTACTTC
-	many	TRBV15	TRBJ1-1	CATRGVTFTEAFF	TGTGCCACCCGTGGGGTAACTTTTACTGAAGCTTTCTTT
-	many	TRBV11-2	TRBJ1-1	CASSSFLHEVTEAFF	TGTGCCAGCAGCTCATTCCTCCACGAGGTGACTGAAGCTTTCTTT
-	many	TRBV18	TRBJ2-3	CASSPIGGSTDTQYF	TGTGCCAGCTCACCTATCGGCGGTAGCACAGATACGCAGTATTTT
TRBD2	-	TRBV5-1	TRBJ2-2	CASSLAGLENGELFF	TGCGCCAGCAGCTTGGCCGGACTAGAAAACGGGGAGCTGTTTTTT
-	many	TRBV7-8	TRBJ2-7	CASSLVTGPYEQYF	TGTGCCAGCAGCTTAGTAACTGGACCCTACGAGCAGTACTTC
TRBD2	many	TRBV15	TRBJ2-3	CATSSLTGTSGSTDTQYF	TGTGCCACCAGCTCCCTGACCGGGACTAGCGGGAGCACAGATACGCAGTATTTT
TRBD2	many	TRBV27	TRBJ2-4	CASIGTSGSSGNIQYF	TGTGCCAGCATCGGGACTAGCGGGAGTTCGGGAAACATTCAGTACTTC
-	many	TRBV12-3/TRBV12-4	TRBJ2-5	CASSRGTHQETQYF	TGTGCCAGCAGCCGAGGGACTCACCAAGAGACCCAGTACTTC
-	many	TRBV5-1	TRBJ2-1	CASRSVAGSNEQFF	TGCGCCAGCAGATCGGTGGCAGGGTCTAATGAGCAGTTCTTC
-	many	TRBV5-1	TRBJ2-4	CASSLAALQGDSKLAKNIQYF	TGCGCCAGCAGCTTGGCCGCCTTACAGGGAGATAGCAAGTTAGCCAAAAACATTCAGTACTTC
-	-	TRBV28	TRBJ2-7	CASTPGTMDSYEQYF	TGTGCCAGCACACCCGGGACGATGGACTCCTACGAGCAGTACTTC
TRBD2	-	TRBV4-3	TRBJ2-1	CASSRRIAGGPHNEQFF	TGCGCCAGCAGCCGACGTATAGCGGGGGGGCCCCACAATGAGCAGTTCTTC
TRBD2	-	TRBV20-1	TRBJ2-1	CCAWDRTSGKKVEQFF	TGCTGTGCCTGGGACCGGACTAGCGGGAAGAAGGTTGAGCAGTTCTTC
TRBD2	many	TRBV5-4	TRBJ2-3	CASSLIAGGPDTQYF	TGTGCCAGCAGCTTGATAGCGGGAGGCCCAGATACGCAGTATTTT
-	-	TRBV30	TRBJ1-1	CAWRAGNTEAFF	TGTGCCTGGAGAGCCGGGAACACTGAAGCTTTCTTT
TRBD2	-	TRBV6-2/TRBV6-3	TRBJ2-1	CASSSLLGSGRMGYNEQFF	TGTGCCAGCAGTTCTCTCTTGGGTAGCGGGAGGATGGGGTACAATGAGCAGTTCTTC
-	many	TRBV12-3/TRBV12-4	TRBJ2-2	CASSLGRGSTGELFF	TGTGCCAGCAGTTTAGGCAGGGGCAGCACCGGGGAGCTGTTTTTT
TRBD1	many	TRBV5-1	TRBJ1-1	CASSARQGLNTEAFF	TGCGCCAGCAGCGCTCGACAGGGGTTGAACACTGAAGCTTTCTTT
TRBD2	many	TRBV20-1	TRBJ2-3	CSADTTSADTQYF	TGCAGTGCGGATACAACTAGCGCAGATACGCAGTATTTT
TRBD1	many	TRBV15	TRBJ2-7	CATSPDRGRGEQYF	TGTGCCACCAGCCCGGACAGGGGGCGCGGCGAGCAGTACTTC
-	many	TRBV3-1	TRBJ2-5	CASRTILAGETQYF	TGTGCCAGCAGGACGATTCTAGCCGGGGAGACCCAGTACTTC
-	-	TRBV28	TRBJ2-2	CASTPRGTGELFF	TGTGCCAGCACCCCTCGGGGGACCGGGGAGCTGTTTTTT
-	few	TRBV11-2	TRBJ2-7	CASSPGFHEQYF	TGTGCCAGCAGCCCGGGCTTCCACGAGCAGTACTTC
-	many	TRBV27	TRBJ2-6	CASSPHLRSSGANVLTF	TGTGCCAGCAGTCCTCACCTCCGGAGCTCTGGGGCCAACGTCCTGACTTTC
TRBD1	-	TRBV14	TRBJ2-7	CASSPGQGRVEQYF	TGTGCCAGCAGCCCGGGACAGGGTAGGGTCGAGCAGTACTTC
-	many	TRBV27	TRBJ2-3	CASSLGVTQYF	TGTGCCAGCAGTTTAGGGGTTACGCAGTATTTT
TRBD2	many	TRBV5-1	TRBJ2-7	CASSLVAGATSYEQYF	TGCGCCAGCAGCTTGGTAGCGGGAGCGACCTCCTACGAGCAGTACTTC
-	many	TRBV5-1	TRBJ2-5	CASSLDVGVETQYF	TGCGCCAGCAGCTTGGATGTAGGGGTAGAGACCCAGTACTTC
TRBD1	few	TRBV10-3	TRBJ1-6	CATEPTGDSPLHF	TGTGCCACCGAACCCACAGGGGACTCACCCCTCCACTTT
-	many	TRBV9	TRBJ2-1	CASSSRYSYNEQFF	TGTGCCAGCAGTAGCCGATACTCCTACAATGAGCAGTTCTTC
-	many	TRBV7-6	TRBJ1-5	CASSLGGKYSNQPQHF	TGTGCCAGCAGCCTGGGGGGGAAATATAGCAATCAGCCCCAGCATTTT
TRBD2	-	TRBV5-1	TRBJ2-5	CASSRRWPGLAGEGPKETQYF	TGCGCCAGCAGCCGGCGGTGGCCGGGACTAGCGGGAGAGGGGCCTAAAGAGACCCAGTACTTC
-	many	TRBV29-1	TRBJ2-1	CSVRTPGNEQFF	TGCAGCGTCCGGACTCCAGGGAATGAGCAGTTCTTC
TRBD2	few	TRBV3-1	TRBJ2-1	CASSQDVIAGGPLRNEQFF	TGTGCCAGCAGCCAAGATGTGATAGCGGGGGGGCCGCTTAGGAATGAGCAGTTCTTC
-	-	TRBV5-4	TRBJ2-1	CASSLGLVAPQYNEQFF	TGTGCCAGCAGCTTGGGGCTAGTGGCCCCTCAATACAATGAGCAGTTCTTC
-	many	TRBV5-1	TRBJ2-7	CASRPGTAVGLYF	TGCGCCAGCAGGCCCGGGACGGCGGTCGGACTGTACTTC
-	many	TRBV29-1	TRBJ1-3	CSVQIGNTIYF	TGCAGCGTTCAGATCGGAAACACCATATATTTT
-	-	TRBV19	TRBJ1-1	CASSPFLRDTWYWTEAFF	TGTGCCAGTAGTCCATTTCTCCGGGACACCTGGTATTGGACTGAAGCTTTCTTT
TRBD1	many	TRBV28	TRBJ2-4	CASSFPGQENIQYF	TGTGCCAGCAGTTTCCCCGGACAGGAAAACATTCAGTACTTC
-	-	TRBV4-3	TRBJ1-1	CASSQDWTALFMNTEAFF	TGCGCCAGCAGCCAGGATTGGACAGCGCTCTTTATGAACACTGAAGCTTTCTTT